This T cell receptor (beta chain) was identified during a study of patients and donors after allogeneic stem cell transplantation. The table lists this clonotype with a count of one. TCRdb independently ran MiXCR on the RT-PCR reads; one entry per CDR3 protein. The table has about 200,000 distinct CDR3 sequences, roughly 40% seen once. With 0 bases removed from V and 3 bases from J, the gap between germline ends came to 11 bases. The length of the CDR3 is 15 residues. Germline V lookup: CDR1 SGDLS, CDR2 YYNGEE. This clonotype was obtained from a human donor who was either an allogeneic HSCT recipient or a stem cell or donor lymphocyte infusion donor (not recorded which). It is not recorded whose cells these are; they may come from a transplant donor. The chain couples TRBV9 to TRBJ2-3, with TRBD2 as a possible D gene (5 bases). Sequencing input: blood, either unsorted or a sorted T cell fraction (not recorded which). CDR3 loop: CASSVDSGGTDTQYF. The CDR3 nucleotides are TGTGCCAGCAGCGTAGATTCCGGCGGGACAGATACGCAGTATTTT.